The T cell receptor beta chain described here comes from a study of blood T cell repertoires in COVID-19. Study summary: The origin of the acute and convalescent COVID-19 samples was the United States, Italy and Spain.

Adults between roughly 18 and 100 years of age took part from under 30 US areas. Cohort 3 recovered donors had two negative PCRs, clearance, or symptom resolution. CDR1 is MNHEY, CDR2 SVGAGI, per germline. CDR3 size: 14 residues. V shed 8 bases, J shed 4 bases, and the junction held 10 bases outside the gene matches. This clone is a singleton in its sample. Original processing methods: Reference gene primer amplification yielded estimated nucleated cell counts. Sequencing used immunoSEQ multiplex PCR; TCRdb keeps in-frame clones, though not all of them. V and J calls and clone size come straight from that table; D and trimming were deduced from the DNA. The sample shows 150,000 to 200,000 clones, around 87% of them seen only once.

The receptor comes from a woman in her 50s who had recovered from COVID-19. The chain is built from TRBV6-5 and TRBJ2-7, with 8 bases aligning to TRBD1. Material for sequencing was PBMCs or T cells enriched from blood (not recorded which). The CDR3 is CASEPGQGVYEQYF. As DNA, the CDR3 is TGTGCCAGCGAGCCCGGACAGGGCGTTTACGAGCAGTACTTC.